Listed below are T cell receptor beta chains from one sample, sequenced in a study of T cell responses to AZD1222 COVID-19 vaccine. Measured with immunoSEQ multiplex PCR; TCRdb has only the in-frame clones, and not every one. The sample includes 150,000 to 200,000 clones, roughly 93% of them seen just once. The source was peripheral blood, collected on day 0 of AZD1222 vaccination. The receptors here all came from an adult in good health. Each CDR3 is given with its conserved first and last residue. Fields, in order: J gene, D gene, V gene, clone size, CDR3 protein, CDR3 DNA. A D gene is named only where the DNA matches it firmly. Part of the rows lack a size; the others show once, few, many or a class for expanded clones.

>TRBJ2-7|TRBD2|TRBV3-1/TRBV3-2|NA
CASSPSWFTSGGSYEQYF
TGTGCCAGCAGCCCTTCCTGGTTTACTAGCGGGGGATCCTACGAGCAGTACTTC
>TRBJ2-7|NA|TRBV3-1/TRBV3-2|NA
CASSQDLGSPGEQYF
TGTGCCAGCAGCCAAGATCTAGGCAGTCCGGGGGAGCAGTACTTC
>TRBJ1-2|NA|TRBV3-1/TRBV3-2|NA
CASSPQRTGGNYGYTF
TGTGCCAGCAGCCCCCAGAGGACCGGAGGGAACTATGGCTACACCTTC
>TRBJ2-1|TRBD1|TRBV5-1|NA
CASSSLSRGIGDEQFF
TGCGCCAGCAGCTCCCTCAGCAGGGGGATCGGGGATGAGCAGTTCTTC
>TRBJ1-1|NA|TRBV19|NA
CASTFRPLGDAEAFF
TGTGCCAGTACCTTCCGTCCCCTGGGGGACGCTGAAGCTTTCTTT
>TRBJ1-2|NA|TRBV4-1|NA
CASSQDGNYGYTF
TGCGCCAGCAGCCAAGACGGTAACTATGGCTACACCTTC
>TRBJ2-2|TRBD2|TRBV6-5|NA
CASPRGLASTGELFF
TGTGCCTCACCCCGGGGACTAGCGTCCACCGGGGAGCTGTTTTTT
>TRBJ2-3|NA|TRBV29-1|NA
CSAPGRMSGTQYF
TGCAGCGCCCCCGGCAGGATGTCGGGTACGCAGTATTTT
>TRBJ2-3|NA|TRBV6-5|NA
CASSYSAQYTDTQYF
TGTGCCAGCAGTTACTCTGCCCAGTACACAGATACGCAGTATTTT
>TRBJ1-5|NA|TRBV30|NA
CAARGDQPQHF
TGTGCCGCCCGCGGAGATCAGCCCCAGCATTTT
>TRBJ1-3|TRBD1|TRBV19|NA
CASTPDRGSGGNTIYF
TGTGCCAGTACCCCGGACAGGGGATCGGGAGGAAACACCATATATTTT
>TRBJ1-1|TRBD1|TRBV2|NA
CASRHETGGNTEAFF
TGTGCCAGCAGACATGAAACAGGGGGCAACACTGAAGCTTTCTTT
>TRBJ1-1|NA|TRBV19|NA
CASTPRGGRTEAFF
TGTGCCAGTACTCCCCGGGGAGGGCGAACTGAAGCTTTCTTT
>TRBJ2-1|TRBD1|TRBV11-2|NA
CASSAWGSSRGHEQFF
TGTGCCAGCTCCGCTTGGGGGAGCTCGAGGGGGCATGAGCAGTTCTTC
>TRBJ2-5|NA|TRBV19|NA
CASSINLNQETQYF
TGTGCCAGTAGTATCAATCTCAACCAAGAGACCCAGTACTTC
>TRBJ1-2|NA|TRBV6-5|NA
CASSYSDTYGYTF
TGTGCCAGCAGTTACTCGGACACCTATGGCTACACCTTC
>TRBJ1-2|NA|TRBV2|NA
CASTTVGGEGYTF
TGTGCCAGCACCACAGTTGGGGGAGAAGGCTACACCTTC
>TRBJ1-5|NA|TRBV6-5|NA
CASRGGLRDQPQHF
TGTGCCAGCAGAGGGGGTCTGCGGGATCAGCCCCAGCATTTT
>TRBJ2-2|TRBD1|TRBV19|NA
CASRRGQGTGELFF
TGTGCCAGCCGCCGGGGACAGGGAACCGGGGAGCTGTTTTTT
>TRBJ2-7|NA|TRBV12-5|NA
CASGLATQGRRGPYEQYF
TGTGCTAGTGGTTTGGCCACCCAGGGGCGGAGGGGCCCCTACGAGCAGTACTTC
>TRBJ2-5|NA|TRBV25-1|NA
CASSAPDLETQYF
TGTGCCAGCAGTGCACCGGATCTAGAGACCCAGTACTTC
>TRBJ2-2|NA|TRBV12-3/TRBV12-4|NA
CASSLPNRELFF
TGTGCCAGCAGCCTTCCCAACCGGGAGCTGTTTTTT
>TRBJ1-2|NA|TRBV5-8|NA
CASSLVAQVEVGGYTF
TGTGCCAGCAGCTTGGTGGCACAGGTGGAGGTGGGAGGCTACACCTTC
>TRBJ2-1|NA|TRBV10-3|NA
CAIGGSRELYYNEQFF
TGTGCCATCGGGGGCTCGCGGGAGTTATATTACAATGAGCAGTTCTTC
>TRBJ1-6|NA|TRBV6-6|NA
CASSYMVSYNSPLHF
TGTGCCAGCAGTTACATGGTTTCCTATAATTCACCCCTCCACTTT
>TRBJ2-7|NA|TRBV6-5|NA
CASSLRGRLEQYF
TGTGCCAGCAGTCTTAGGGGAAGGCTCGAGCAGTACTTC
>TRBJ1-6|TRBD1|TRBV5-1|few
CASSPTPQAGGNSPLHF
TGCGCCAGCAGCCCGACCCCCCAGGCAGGGGGCAATTCACCCCTCCACTTT
>TRBJ1-2|TRBD1|TRBV2|NA
CASSSPGGYSYGYTF
TGTGCCAGCAGTAGTCCAGGGGGCTATAGCTATGGCTACACCTTC
>TRBJ1-1|TRBD1|TRBV3-1/TRBV3-2|once
CASSQARDSHTEAFF
TGTGCCAGCAGCCAGGCCCGGGACAGTCACACTGAAGCTTTCTTT
>TRBJ1-2|NA|TRBV29-1|NA
CSVLLKVGRNYGYTF
TGCAGCGTCTTGCTCAAGGTCGGGAGAAACTATGGCTACACCTTC
>TRBJ2-3|NA|TRBV6-4|NA
CASSDSGGSTDTQYF
TGTGCCAGCAGTGACTCCGGGGGTAGCACAGATACGCAGTATTTT
>TRBJ1-2|NA|TRBV29-1|once
CSVEDLGRNYGYTF
TGCAGCGTTGAAGATCTAGGGAGAAACTATGGCTACACCTTC
>TRBJ1-2|NA|TRBV27|once
CASSPGNGGYTF
TGTGCCAGCAGTCCAGGGAACGGGGGCTACACCTTC
>TRBJ2-7|TRBD1|TRBV27|NA
CASSSLGTGESYEQYF
TGTGCCAGCAGTTCTTTGGGGACAGGAGAGTCCTACGAGCAGTACTTC
>TRBJ1-1|TRBD1|TRBV20-1|NA
CSASVDRANTEAFF
TGCAGTGCTAGTGTTGACAGGGCGAACACTGAAGCTTTCTTT
>TRBJ2-1|NA|TRBV6-1|NA
CASSERARSYGYEQFF
TGTGCCAGCAGTGAACGGGCCAGGTCCTATGGTTATGAGCAGTTCTTC
>TRBJ1-4|NA|TRBV18|NA
CASSPREAGREKLFF
TGTGCCAGCTCACCAAGGGAGGCCGGGCGGGAAAAACTGTTTTTT
>TRBJ2-1|NA|TRBV12-3/TRBV12-4|NA
CASSMTLRKQFF
TGTGCCAGCAGTATGACCCTTCGTAAGCAGTTCTTC
>TRBJ1-2|TRBD1|TRBV15|NA
CATRDRTNYGYTF
TGTGCCACTCGGGACAGAACTAACTATGGCTACACCTTC
>TRBJ1-5|NA|TRBV2|NA
CASTLDRNQPQHF
TGTGCCAGCACTCTTGACAGAAATCAGCCCCAGCATTTT
>TRBJ1-1|NA|TRBV19|NA
CASTAFLGEAFF
TGTGCCAGTACCGCGTTCTTAGGTGAAGCTTTCTTT
>TRBJ1-2|NA|TRBV30|once
CAWSPGTYGYTF
TGTGCCTGGAGTCCAGGGACCTATGGCTACACCTTC
>TRBJ1-3|NA|TRBV16|NA
CASRPGNRDTIYF
TGTGCCAGCAGGCCAGGGAATCGGGACACCATATATTTT